This TCR beta chain was recovered during a study of cytomegalovirus exposure and HLA in healthy donors. General study results and limits: Investigators reported under 200 TCR beta chains as tied to cytomegalovirus.

This clone was counted only a few times. The antigen is undetermined. The CDR3 has 13 residues. CDR1 and CDR2 from the germline V gene are MNHEY and SMNVEV (reference sequence). Trimming took off 4 bases at V and 7 bases at J, with 11 bases between the two ends. Primers: 60 Vbeta forward and 13 Jbeta reverse. Generated by immunoSEQ multiplex PCR, the TCRdb table keeps only in-frame clones and is missing some. The sample shows 50,000 or so clones, roughly 53% of them seen only once. The chain employs TRBV27 and TRBJ1-5, with D hard to call. This TCR came from a human donor in good health. Sequencing was done on a sample of PBMCs. This CDR3 is CASSSGRQQPQHF. The CDR3 bases are TGTGCCAGCAGTTCTGGCAGACAACAGCCCCAGCATTTT.